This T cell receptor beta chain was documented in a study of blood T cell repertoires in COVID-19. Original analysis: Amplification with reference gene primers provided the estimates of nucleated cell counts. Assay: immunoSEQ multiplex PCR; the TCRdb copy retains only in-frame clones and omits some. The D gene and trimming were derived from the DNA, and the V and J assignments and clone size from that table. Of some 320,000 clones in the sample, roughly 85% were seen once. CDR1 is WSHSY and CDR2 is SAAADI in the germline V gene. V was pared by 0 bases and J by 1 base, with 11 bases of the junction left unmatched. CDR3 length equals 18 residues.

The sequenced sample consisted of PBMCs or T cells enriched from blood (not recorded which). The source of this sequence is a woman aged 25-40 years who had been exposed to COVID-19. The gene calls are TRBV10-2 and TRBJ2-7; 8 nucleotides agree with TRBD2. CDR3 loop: CASSESVLAEQPSYEQYF. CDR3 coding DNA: TGCGCCAGCAGTGAGTCGGTACTAGCGGAGCAACCTTCCTACGAGCAGTACTTC.